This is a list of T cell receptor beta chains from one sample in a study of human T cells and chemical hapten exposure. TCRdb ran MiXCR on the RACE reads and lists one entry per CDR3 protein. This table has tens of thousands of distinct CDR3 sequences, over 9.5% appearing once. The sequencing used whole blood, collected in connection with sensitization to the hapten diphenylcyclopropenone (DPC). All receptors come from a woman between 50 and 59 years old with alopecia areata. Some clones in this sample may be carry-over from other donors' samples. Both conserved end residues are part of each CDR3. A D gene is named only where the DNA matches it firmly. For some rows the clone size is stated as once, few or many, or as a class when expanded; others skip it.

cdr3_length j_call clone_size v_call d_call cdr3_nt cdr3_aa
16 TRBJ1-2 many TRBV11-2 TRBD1 TGTGCCAGCAGCTTAGACCCAACAGGGGGCGGCTATGGCTACACCTTC CASSLDPTGGGYGYTF
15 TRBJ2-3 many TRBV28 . TGTGCCAGCAGTTTATTAGGGGGAGCCACAGATACGCAGTATTTT CASSLLGGATDTQYF
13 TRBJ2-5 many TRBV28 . TGTGCCAGCAGGTCTCCACCCGGAGAGACCCAGTACTTC CASRSPPGETQYF
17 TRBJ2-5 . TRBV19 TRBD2 TGTGCCAGTAGTCCCCGGACTAGCAGGAGCCTCGCCGAGACCCAGTACTTC CASSPRTSRSLAETQYF
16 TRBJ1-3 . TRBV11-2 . TGTGCCAGCAGCTGGGGACCCCGGGTTTCTGGAAACACCATATATTTT CASSWGPRVSGNTIYF
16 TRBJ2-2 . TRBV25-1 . TGTGCCAGCAGTGAAAGTGAATACACCTACACCGGGGAGCTGTTTTTT CASSESEYTYTGELFF
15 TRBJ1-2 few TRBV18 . TGTGCCAGCTCACCACCAAACGAGCGAAAGGGTGGCTACACCTTC CASSPPNERKGGYTF
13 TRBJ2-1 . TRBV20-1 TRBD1 TGCAGTGCCACCAGGGACAGGGGGAATGAGCAGTTCTTC CSATRDRGNEQFF
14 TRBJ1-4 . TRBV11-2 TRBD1 TGTGCCAGCAGCCCGAGGGGGCTTCGTGAAAAACTGTTTTTT CASSPRGLREKLFF
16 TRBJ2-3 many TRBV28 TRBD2 TGTGCCAGCAGCCGCTATAGCGGGAGGGCCAAAGATACGCAGTATTTT CASSRYSGRAKDTQYF
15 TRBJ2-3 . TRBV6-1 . TGTGCCAGCAGTGGTGACCTTCAAGTTAGGGATACGCAGTATTTT CASSGDLQVRDTQYF
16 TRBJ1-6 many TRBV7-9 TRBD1 TGTGCCAGCAGCTCTCCGGGACAGGGAAATAATTCACCCCTCCACTTT CASSSPGQGNNSPLHF
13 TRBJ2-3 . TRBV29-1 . TGCAGCGTTGGGACTACCCTTACAGATACGCAGTATTTT CSVGTTLTDTQYF
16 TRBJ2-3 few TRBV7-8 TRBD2 TGTGCCAGCAGCTTAGGGCTAGCGGGGTCCACAGATACGCAGTATTTT CASSLGLAGSTDTQYF